These 28 T cell receptor beta chains originate from one sample sequenced in a study of T cell responses to AZD1222 COVID-19 vaccine. TCRdb's copy holds only in-frame clones and misses some; the assay was immunoSEQ multiplex PCR. This table has roughly 110,000 clones, 90% appearing once. Specimen: peripheral blood, collected 28 days after the second AZD1222 dose. All receptors come from an adult who received the AZD1222 COVID-19 vaccine.

A single count supports this clone. The chain uses TRBV9 and TRBJ1-2, with 8 bases lining up with TRBD1. V dropped 0 bases and J dropped 8; count of bases not matched to a gene: 9. CDR3 length equals 15 residues. Germline V gene data show CDR1 as SGDLS and CDR2 as YYNGEE. The CDR3 DNA is TGTGCCAGCAGCGTAGAACCGCGGGACAGGTCCGGCTACACCTTC. Translated: CASSVEPRDRSGYTF. Full variable domain (outside the CDR3, taken from reference TRBV9 and TRBJ1-2): DSGVTQTPKHLITATGQRVTLRCSPRSGDLSVYWYQQSLDQGLQFLIQYYNGEERAKGNILERFSAQQFPDLHSELNLSSLELGDSALYFCASSVEPRDRSGYTFGSGTRLTVV.

This clone has just a few counts. Other DNA sequences in the same sample also yield this CDR3. This sequence joins TRBV2 and TRBJ2-6, with a possible D match to TRBD2 (6 bases). CDR1 and CDR2 (germline): SNHLY, FYNNEI. V lost 5 bases to trimming and J lost 0 bases, with 11 bases between them. This CDR3 spans 16 amino acids. The DNA for the CDR3 is TGTGCCAGCAGTCGGGACTCTAGCTCTGGGGCCAACGTCCTGACTTTC. Residues: CASSRDSSSGANVLTF.

J is TRBJ2-2 and V is TRBV5-3; 13 nucleotides align to TRBD2. TRBV5-3 counts as an open reading frame of uncertain function. J lost 0 bases, V lost 4 bases, and 9 bases had no gene match. The CDR3 length is 19 residues. CDR3 sequence reads: CARSAGLAGADANTGELFF. DNA of the CDR3: TGTGCCAGAAGCGCCGGACTAGCGGGGGCCGACGCGAACACCGGGGAGCTGTTTTTT.

V gene TRBV4-2 combines with J gene TRBJ1-4, with D uncertain. CDR1 is LGHNA, CDR2 YNFKEQ, per germline. V gave up 1 base and J gave up 0 bases, with 9 bases separating them. CDR3 size: 16 residues. In nucleotides, the CDR3 is TGTGCCAGCAGCCAAGGGCCACTCACAACTAATGAAAAACTGTTTTTT. Its protein product is CASSQGPLTTNEKLFF.

CDR3 DNA: TGTGCCAGCAGCGCTGGGACTAGCCCCCAAGAGACCCAGTACTTC. Residues: CASSAGTSPQETQYF. The gene calls are TRBV4-2 and TRBJ2-5, with 9 bases lining up with TRBD2. J gave up 1 base and V 5 bases, and 5 bases lay outside the gene matches. The CDR3 has 15 amino acids. The germline V gene has CDR1 LGHNA and CDR2 YNFKEQ.

This CDR3 reads CASSRMDRTLYNEQFF. DNA of the CDR3: TGTGCCAGCTCACGGATGGACAGGACACTCTACAATGAGCAGTTCTTC. The V call is TRBV18, the J call TRBJ2-1; 7 bases align to TRBD1. V trimming: 4 bases; J trimming: 3 bases; junction bases outside the gene matches: 9. Germline V gives CDR1 KGHSH, CDR2 LQKENI. The CDR3 runs to 16 residues.

The count of this clone is one. V and J are TRBV7-2 and TRBJ1-5; D not certain. The length of the CDR3 is 15 residues. Trimming took 5 bases from V and 2 from J, leaving 13 bases between them. Per the germline V gene, CDR1 is SGHTA and CDR2 is FQGNSA. The CDR3 nucleotides read TGTGCCAGCAGCCCACCCGGGGTCGGCAATCAGCCCCAGCATTTT. It translates to CASSPPGVGNQPQHF.

A single count supports this clone. The V call is TRBV5-1, the J call TRBJ2-5; 9 nucleotides align to TRBD2. The CDR3 covers 17 residues. Trimming at V came to 4 bases and at J to 2 bases, leaving 12 bases not matched to a gene. Germline values: CDR1 SGHRS, CDR2 YFSETQ. For the CDR3, the DNA is TGCGCCAGCAGCCATGGGGTAGCGGGGGCTCAACAAGAGACCCAGTACTTC. Its translation: CASSHGVAGAQQETQYF.

V usage is TRBV6-5 and J usage is TRBJ1-2, with a possible D match to TRBD1 (6 bases). V lost 6 bases, J lost 1 base, and 9 bases lay in between. From germline, CDR1 is MNHEY and CDR2 SVGAGI. The CDR3 has 13 amino acids. The CDR3 here is CASSQDSNYGYTF. Here the CDR3 DNA reads TGTGCCAGCAGCCAGGACAGTAACTATGGCTACACCTTC.

V usage is TRBV27 and J usage is TRBJ2-3; D possibly corresponds to TRBD1 (5 bases). Per the germline V gene, CDR1 is MNHEY and CDR2 is SMNVEV (reference sequence). Deletions cut 9 bases from V and 4 bases from J, with 17 bases between. CDR3 length: 14 amino acids. The chain's CDR3 is CASGPGQGADTQYF. In nucleotides, the CDR3 is TGTGCCAGTGGCCCGGGCCAAGGGGCAGATACGCAGTATTTT.

The V gene is TRBV5-8, the J gene TRBJ1-4, with D unclear. Germline loops: CDR1 SGHTS, CDR2 YDEGEE. This CDR3 contains 14 residues. The V end lost 0 bases, the J end lost 0 bases, and 3 bases lay between the germline ends. As DNA, the CDR3 is TGTGCCAGCAGCTTGGAAACAACTAATGAAAAACTGTTTTTT. Its protein product is CASSLETTNEKLFF.

V and J are TRBV7-8 and TRBJ2-7, with 9 positions matching TRBD2. The germline CDR1 and CDR2 sequences are SGHVS and FQNEAQ. Trimming took 2 bases from V and 0 from J; bases not matched to a gene: 2. CDR3 length: 15 residues. The CDR3 DNA sequence: TGTGCCAGCAGCTTACAGCGGGGGGACTCCTACGAGCAGTACTTC. This translates into CASSLQRGDSYEQYF.

The rearrangement joins TRBV3-1 (or the pseudogene TRBV3-2) to TRBJ2-1; 9 bases align to TRBD2. CDR1 and CDR2 from the germline V gene are LGHDT and YNNKEL (reference sequence). V shed 1 base, J shed 8 bases, and the junction held 9 bases outside the gene matches. CDR3 length: 16 amino acids. The CDR3 sequence: CASSQGQRGAIDEQFF. The CDR3 DNA reads TGTGCCAGCAGCCAAGGCCAGCGGGGGGCCATCGATGAGCAGTTCTTC.

This clone was seen only once. The junction departs from germline at one end; a sequencing error may be responsible. The chain employs TRBV7-2 and TRBJ2-1; D is uncertain. CDR3 length equals 11 residues. Germline lookup yields CDR1 SGHTA and CDR2 FQGNSA. The CDR3: CASSLFGSTIF. DNA of the CDR3: TGTGCCAGCAGCTTATTTGGCAGTACCATCTTC.

The rearrangement uses TRBV23-1 and TRBJ1-3; tentative D call: TRBD1 (6 bases). TRBV23-1 is treated as an ORF (open reading frame) with a function not yet certain. CDR3 length equals 16 residues. V gave up 7 bases and J gave up 3 bases, with 19 bases separating them. This CDR3 is CASTQGRGARGNTIYF. For the CDR3, the DNA is TGCGCCAGCACCCAGGGGCGGGGGGCGCGTGGAAACACCATATATTTT.

This chain joins TRBV7-2 and TRBJ2-5; D may be TRBD2 (5 bases). This CDR3 has 14 amino acids. V lost 4 bases to trimming and J lost 7 bases, with 16 bases between them. Germline V gene lookup returns CDR1 SGHTA and CDR2 FQGNSA. CDR3 sequence (DNA): TGTGCCAGCAGCTCCCTACGTACGGCGGGGACCCAGTACTTC. Amino acids: CASSSLRTAGTQYF.

The chain couples TRBV19 to TRBJ2-2, with TRBD1 as a possible D gene (5 bases). V lost 10 bases and J 6 bases, leaving 12 bases between the germline ends. Germline V CDR1 and CDR2: LNHDA, SQIVND (reference sequence). The CDR3 is made up of 12 amino acids. Here the CDR3 reads CAIAPQAGELFF. CDR3 DNA: TGTGCCATAGCCCCACAGGCCGGGGAGCTGTTTTTT.

The chain recombines TRBV6-2 or TRBV6-3 with TRBJ2-5; D remains ambiguous. CDR1 is MNHEY and CDR2 is SVGEGT in the germline V gene. The CDR3 has 13 amino acids. The V and J ends lost 6 bases and 7 bases respectively, with 15 bases between them. The CDR3 protein is CASSPDPGGTQYF. For the CDR3, the DNA is TGTGCCAGCAGCCCCGATCCGGGCGGGACCCAGTACTTC.

The V call is TRBV10-2, the J call TRBJ2-7; D may be TRBD1 or TRBD2 (6 bases each). Trimming shortened V by 4 bases and J by 4 bases, and 11 bases separated the two germline ends. The CDR3 has 13 residues. Germline CDR1 is WSHSY and CDR2 is SAAADI. The CDR3 loop is CASSGGAKYEQYF. As DNA, the CDR3 is TGCGCCAGCAGTGGGGGGGCTAAGTACGAGCAGTACTTC.

The chain links TRBV6-5 to TRBJ2-7; 8 bases map to TRBD1. Germline V CDR1 and CDR2: MNHEY, SVGAGI. The CDR3 spans 15 residues. Trimming at V came to 4 bases and at J to 3 bases, leaving 8 bases not matched to a gene. This chain's CDR3 is CASSSNRGSFYEQYF. The DNA of the CDR3 is TGTGCCAGCAGTTCAAACAGGGGGTCCTTCTACGAGCAGTACTTC.

This clone appeared once. The CDR3 loop reads CASRPGQGARETQYF. The DNA of the CDR3 is TGTGCCAGCAGGCCCGGACAGGGGGCTAGAGAGACCCAGTACTTC. The rearrangement links TRBV6-5 to TRBJ2-5; 11 positions agree with TRBD1. The ends lost 6 bases at V and 4 bases at J; junction bases unmatched: 7. The CDR3 extends over 15 amino acids. From germline, CDR1 is MNHEY and CDR2 SVGAGI.

CDR3 region: CASSLDDGTPEAFF. In DNA form, the CDR3 reads TGCGCCAGCAGCTTGGATGACGGGACCCCTGAAGCTTTCTTT. This chain joins TRBV5-1 and TRBJ1-1, with D possibly being TRBD1 (5 bases). The germline gives CDR1 SGHRS, CDR2 YFSETQ. The CDR3 loop spans 14 amino acids. The V and J ends lost 0 bases and 6 bases respectively, with 12 bases between them. The whole variable domain, remainder taken from reference TRBV5-1 and TRBJ1-1, is KAGVTQTPRYLIKTRGQQVTLSCSPISGHRSVSWYQQTPGQGLQFLFEYFSETQRNKGNFPGRFSGRQFSNSRSEMNVSTLELGDSALYLCASSLDDGTPEAFFGQGTRLTVV.

The V gene is TRBV6-6, the J gene TRBJ1-5; no clear D gene. The V gene lost 6 bases and the J gene lost 6 bases, with 33 bases spanning the gap. Germline values: CDR1 MNHNY, CDR2 SVGAGI (reference sequence). CDR3 length equals 20 residues. This CDR3 is CASSAILSRQVGSGSQPQHF. Here the CDR3 DNA reads TGTGCCAGCAGCGCGATACTCTCCCGGCAGGTCGGCTCCGGGAGTCAGCCCCAGCATTTT.

This rearrangement joins TRBV27 to TRBJ2-6, with D unclear. The CDR3 length is 14 residues. The V end lost 3 bases, the J end lost 0 bases, and 3 bases lay between the germline ends. Germline CDR1 MNHEY, CDR2 SMNVEV (reference sequence). CDR3 DNA: TGTGCCAGCAGTTTGGGCTCTGGGGCCAACGTCCTGACTTTC. Amino acid sequence: CASSLGSGANVLTF.

The rearrangement uses TRBV11-3 and TRBJ2-2; tentatively, D is TRBD1 (6 bases). The germline CDR1 and CDR2 sequences are SGHNT and YENEEA. The V end was cut by 5 bases, the J end by 2 bases, with 12 bases between. The CDR3 has 15 residues. The CDR3 loop is CASSISGHNTGELFF. The CDR3 DNA sequence: TGTGCCAGCAGCATATCGGGACACAACACCGGGGAGCTGTTTTTT.

The CDR3 reads CASSLALGTEAFF. The CDR3 DNA reads as TGCGCCAGCAGCTTGGCTCTGGGGACTGAAGCTTTCTTT. The rearrangement uses TRBV5-1 and TRBJ1-1; D gene uncertain. V shed 0 bases and J shed 5 bases, with 8 bases lying between them. This CDR3 spans 13 amino acids. CDR1 and CDR2 from the germline V gene are SGHRS and YFSETQ.

V usage is TRBV5-6 and J usage is TRBJ1-6; D is unresolved. This CDR3 is 12 amino acids long. Germline lookup yields CDR1 SGHDT and CDR2 YYEEEE. V was pared by 0 bases and J by 6 bases, with 1 base between. CDR3 DNA: TGTGCCAGCAGCTTGGGTAATTCACCCCTCCACTTT. It specifies CASSLGNSPLHF.

V usage is TRBV19 and J usage is TRBJ2-3; the match to TRBD2 covers 8 bases. V dropped 8 bases and J dropped 4; count of bases not matched to a gene: 5. The V gene's germline CDR1 is LNHDA and CDR2 SQIVND (reference sequence). CDR3 length: 13 residues. In DNA form, the CDR3 reads TGTGCCAGTGAAGGACTAGCAGCAGATACGCAGTATTTT. It is translated as CASEGLAADTQYF.